The clone carrying this T cell receptor beta chain was recorded once. Antigen: not known. The sample is drawn from a study of cytomegalovirus exposure and HLA in healthy donors. Study in general: Sequencing of 150 million to 200 million T cells in an earlier analysis found more than 100 million unique TCR beta sequences.

Germline CDR1 is MDHEN and CDR2 is SYDVKM. Trimming cost V 6 bases and J 2 bases; bases outside gene matches: 4. The CDR3 loop spans 15 amino acids. Amplification used 60 Vbeta primers and 13 Jbeta primers. Measured with immunoSEQ multiplex PCR; TCRdb has only the in-frame clones, and not every one. The table includes about 71,000 clones, roughly 70% detected once. Study-wide results and caveats: Several V segments, TRBV6-2 and TRBV6-3 among them, could not be told apart and were dropped. When a later analysis compared HLA-associated TCR beta chains with equally common others, the HLA-associated chains turned out to be more clonally expanded and to have lower generation probabilities.

The sequenced material came from PBMCs. The receptor comes from a woman in her forties or fifties in good health and CMV-seropositive. This chain connects TRBV28 to TRBJ1-5; 10 bases are a match to TRBD1. In DNA form, the CDR3 reads TGTGCCAGCAGGTCGACAGGGGGCGGCAATCAGCCCCAGCATTTT. It specifies CASRSTGGGNQPQHF.